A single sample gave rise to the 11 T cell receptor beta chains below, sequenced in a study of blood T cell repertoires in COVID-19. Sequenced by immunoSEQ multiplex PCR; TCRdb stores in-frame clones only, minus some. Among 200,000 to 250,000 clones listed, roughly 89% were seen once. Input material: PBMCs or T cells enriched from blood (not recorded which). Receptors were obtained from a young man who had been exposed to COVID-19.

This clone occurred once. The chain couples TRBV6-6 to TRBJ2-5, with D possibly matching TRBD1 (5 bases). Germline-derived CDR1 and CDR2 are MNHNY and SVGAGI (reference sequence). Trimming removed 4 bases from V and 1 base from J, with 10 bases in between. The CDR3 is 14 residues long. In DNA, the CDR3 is TGTGCCAGCAGTTTGGACACAACCCAAGAGACCCAGTACTTC. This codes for CASSLDTTQETQYF.

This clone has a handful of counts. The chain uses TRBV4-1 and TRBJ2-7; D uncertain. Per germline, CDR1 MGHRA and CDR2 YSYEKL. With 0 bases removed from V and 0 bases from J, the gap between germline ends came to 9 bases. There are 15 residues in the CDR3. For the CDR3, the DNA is TGCGCCAGCAGCCAAGAAGATACAGCCTCCTACGAGCAGTACTTC. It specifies CASSQEDTASYEQYF.

The CDR3 sequence: CATSDRAVARRGSRTDTQYF. The CDR3 nucleotides are TGTGCCACCAGTGATCGGGCAGTCGCACGGCGAGGGAGTCGCACAGATACGCAGTATTTT. The J gene is TRBJ2-3, the V gene TRBV24-1; possible D gene TRBD2, 5 bases. The V gene lost 3 bases and the J gene lost 1 base, with 25 bases spanning the gap. The CDR3 loop spans 20 amino acids. The germline CDR1 and CDR2 sequences are KGHDR and SFDVKD.

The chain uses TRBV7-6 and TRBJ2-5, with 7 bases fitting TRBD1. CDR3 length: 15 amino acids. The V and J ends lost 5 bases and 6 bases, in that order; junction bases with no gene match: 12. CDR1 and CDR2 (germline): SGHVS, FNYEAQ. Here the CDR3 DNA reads TGTGCCAGCAGCAAGCCGACAGGGAGAGTGAAGACCCAGTACTTC. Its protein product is CASSKPTGRVKTQYF.

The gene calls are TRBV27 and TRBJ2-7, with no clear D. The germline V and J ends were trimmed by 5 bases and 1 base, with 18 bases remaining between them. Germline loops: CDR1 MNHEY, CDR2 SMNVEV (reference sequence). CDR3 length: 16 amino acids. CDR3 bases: TGTGCCAGCAGTACCGCGTCCTCTACCTTTTCCTACGAGCAGTACTTC. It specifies CASSTASSTFSYEQYF.

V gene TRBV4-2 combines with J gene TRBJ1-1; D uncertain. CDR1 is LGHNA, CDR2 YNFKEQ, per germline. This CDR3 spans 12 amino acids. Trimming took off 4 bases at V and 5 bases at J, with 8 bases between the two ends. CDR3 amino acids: CASSRDRTEAFF. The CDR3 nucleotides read TGTGCCAGCAGCCGAGACCGGACTGAAGCTTTCTTT.

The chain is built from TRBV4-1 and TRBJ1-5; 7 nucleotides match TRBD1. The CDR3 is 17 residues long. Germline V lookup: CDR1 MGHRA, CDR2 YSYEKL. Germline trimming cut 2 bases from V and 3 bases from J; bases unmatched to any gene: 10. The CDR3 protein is CASSQPTGEVVNQPQHF. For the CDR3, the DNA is TGCGCCAGCAGCCAACCTACAGGGGAGGTGGTCAATCAGCCCCAGCATTTT.

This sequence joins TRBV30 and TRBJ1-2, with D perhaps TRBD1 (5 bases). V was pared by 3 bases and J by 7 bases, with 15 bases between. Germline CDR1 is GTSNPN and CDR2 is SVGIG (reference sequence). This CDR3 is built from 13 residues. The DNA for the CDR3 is TGTGCCTGGAGGGAGCAGGGAATAGGTGGCTACACCTTC. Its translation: CAWREQGIGGYTF. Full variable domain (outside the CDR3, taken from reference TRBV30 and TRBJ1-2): SQTIHQWPATLVQPVGSPLSLECTVEGTSNPNLYWYRQAAGRGLQLLFYSVGIGQISSEVPQNLSASRPQDRQFILSSKKLLLSDSGFYLCAWREQGIGGYTFGSGTRLTVV.

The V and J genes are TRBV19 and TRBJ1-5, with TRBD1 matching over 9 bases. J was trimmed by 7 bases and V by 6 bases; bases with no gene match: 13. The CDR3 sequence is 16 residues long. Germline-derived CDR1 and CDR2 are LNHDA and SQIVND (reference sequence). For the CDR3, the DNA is TGTGCCAGTAGGGGTAGGGGACAGGGTTCGTGGCAGCCCCAGCATTTT. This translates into CASRGRGQGSWQPQHF.

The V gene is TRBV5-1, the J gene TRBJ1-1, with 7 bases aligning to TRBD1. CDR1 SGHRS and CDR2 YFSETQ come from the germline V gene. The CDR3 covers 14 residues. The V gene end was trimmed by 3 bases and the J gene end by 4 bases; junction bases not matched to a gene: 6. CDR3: CASSSTGPVTEAFF. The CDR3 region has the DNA TGCGCCAGCAGCTCGACAGGGCCGGTCACTGAAGCTTTCTTT.

The CDR3 region has the DNA TGTGCCAGCAGGAAGCTGACGGATGGGGCGAGAACTGAAGCTTTCTTT. Protein sequence: CASRKLTDGARTEAFF. The chain uses TRBV27 and TRBJ1-1, with TRBD1 as a possible D gene (5 bases). This CDR3 contains 16 residues. Germline V lookup: CDR1 MNHEY, CDR2 SMNVEV (reference sequence). V shed 6 bases and J shed 5 bases, with 22 bases lying between them.